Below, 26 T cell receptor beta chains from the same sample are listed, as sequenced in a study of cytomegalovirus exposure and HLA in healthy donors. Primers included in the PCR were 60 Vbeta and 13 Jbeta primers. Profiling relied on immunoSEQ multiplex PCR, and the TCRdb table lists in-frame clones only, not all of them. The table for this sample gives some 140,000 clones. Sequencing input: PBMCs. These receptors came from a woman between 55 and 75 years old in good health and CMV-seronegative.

This chain's CDR3 is CASSPTPSRVPYEQYF. As DNA, the CDR3 is TGTGCCAGCAGTCCCACCCCGAGCAGGGTCCCCTACGAGCAGTACTTC. The chain combines TRBV27 with TRBJ2-5; maybe TRBD1 (5 bases). The closer fit of TRBJ2-7 to the DNA end suggests the J call may be wrong. The germline V gene encodes CDR1 MNHEY and CDR2 SMNVEV (reference sequence). The CDR3 is 16 amino acids.

This CDR3 is CASSLGRGQPQHF. The CDR3 DNA sequence: TGTGCCAGCAGTCTGGGCCGGGGTCAGCCCCAGCATTTT. The gene calls are TRBV27 and TRBJ1-5; D ambiguous. CDR3 length: 13 residues. Germline assignment: CDR1 MNHEY and CDR2 SMNVEV (reference sequence). Trimming left V 5 bases short and J 6 bases short, with 11 bases between.

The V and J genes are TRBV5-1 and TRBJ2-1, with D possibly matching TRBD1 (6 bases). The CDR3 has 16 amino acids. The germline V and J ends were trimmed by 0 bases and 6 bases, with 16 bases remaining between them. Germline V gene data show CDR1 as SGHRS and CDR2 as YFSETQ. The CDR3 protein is CASSLGGLGAVNEQFF. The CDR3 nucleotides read TGCGCCAGCAGCTTGGGAGGGCTGGGGGCGGTCAATGAGCAGTTCTTC. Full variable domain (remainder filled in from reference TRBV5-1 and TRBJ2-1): KAGVTQTPRYLIKTRGQQVTLSCSPISGHRSVSWYQQTPGQGLQFLFEYFSETQRNKGNFPGRFSGRQFSNSRSEMNVSTLELGDSALYLCASSLGGLGAVNEQFFGPGTRLTVL.

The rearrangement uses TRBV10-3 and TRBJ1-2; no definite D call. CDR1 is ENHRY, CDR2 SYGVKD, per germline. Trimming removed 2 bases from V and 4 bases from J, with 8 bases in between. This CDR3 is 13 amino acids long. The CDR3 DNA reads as TGTGCCATCAGTGAGGGGCAGTCCTATGGCTACACCTTC. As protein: CAISEGQSYGYTF.

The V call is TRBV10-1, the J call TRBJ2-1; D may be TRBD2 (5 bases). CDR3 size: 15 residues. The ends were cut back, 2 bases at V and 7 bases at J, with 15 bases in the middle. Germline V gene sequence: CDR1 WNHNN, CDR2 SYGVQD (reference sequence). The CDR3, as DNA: TGCGCCAGCAGTGAGCTGACCGAAACGGGGAATGAGCAGTTCTTC. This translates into CASSELTETGNEQFF.

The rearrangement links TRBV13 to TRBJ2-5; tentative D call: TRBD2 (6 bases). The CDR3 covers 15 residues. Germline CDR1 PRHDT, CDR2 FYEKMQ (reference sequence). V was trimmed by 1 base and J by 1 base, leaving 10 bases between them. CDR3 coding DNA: TGTGCCAGCAGCTTAGCCAGCGGGTTCCAAGAGACCCAGTACTTC. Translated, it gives CASSLASGFQETQYF.

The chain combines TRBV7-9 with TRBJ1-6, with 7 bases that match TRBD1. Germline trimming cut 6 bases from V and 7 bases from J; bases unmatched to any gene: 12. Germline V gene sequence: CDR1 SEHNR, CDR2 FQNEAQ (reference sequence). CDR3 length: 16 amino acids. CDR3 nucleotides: TGTGCCAGCAGTCAAGGGGGCGGGTTAAACAATTCACCCCTCCACTTT. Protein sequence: CASSQGGGLNNSPLHF.

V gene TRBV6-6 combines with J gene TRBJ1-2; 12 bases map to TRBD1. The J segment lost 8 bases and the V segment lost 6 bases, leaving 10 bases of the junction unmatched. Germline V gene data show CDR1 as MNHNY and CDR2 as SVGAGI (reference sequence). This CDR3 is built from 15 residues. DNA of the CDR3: TGTGCCAGCAGCCCCTCAGCCGGGACAGGGGGCGGCTACACCTTC. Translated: CASSPSAGTGGGYTF.

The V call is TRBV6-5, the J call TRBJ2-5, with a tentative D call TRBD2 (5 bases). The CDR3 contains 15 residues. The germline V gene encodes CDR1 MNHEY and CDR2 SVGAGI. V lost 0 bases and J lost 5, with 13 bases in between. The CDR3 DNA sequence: TGTGCCAGCAGTTACTCGATAGGGCCGGGGGAGACCCAGTACTTC. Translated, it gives CASSYSIGPGETQYF.

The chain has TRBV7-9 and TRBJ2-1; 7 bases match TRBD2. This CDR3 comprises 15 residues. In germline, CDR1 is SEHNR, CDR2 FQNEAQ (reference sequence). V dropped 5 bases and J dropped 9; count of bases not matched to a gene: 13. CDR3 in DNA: TGTGCCAGCAGCAAGACCCCGTCGAGGACTAGTGAGCAGTTCTTC. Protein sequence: CASSKTPSRTSEQFF.

The CDR3: CSVALVQGTTYEQYF. Written as DNA, the CDR3 is TGCAGCGTTGCACTGGTACAGGGGACGACCTACGAGCAGTACTTC. The rearrangement joins TRBV29-1 to TRBJ2-7; TRBD1 agrees at 7 bases. The J segment lost 2 bases and the V segment lost 4 bases, leaving 11 bases of the junction unmatched. Germline V lookup: CDR1 SQVTM, CDR2 ANQGSEA. The CDR3 is 15 residues long.

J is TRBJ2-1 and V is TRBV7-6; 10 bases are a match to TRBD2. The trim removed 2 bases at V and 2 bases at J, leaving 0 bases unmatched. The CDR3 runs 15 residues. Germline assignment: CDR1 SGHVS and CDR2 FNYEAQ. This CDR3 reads CASSLSGGAYNEQFF. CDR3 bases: TGTGCCAGCAGCTTAAGCGGGGGGGCCTACAATGAGCAGTTCTTC.

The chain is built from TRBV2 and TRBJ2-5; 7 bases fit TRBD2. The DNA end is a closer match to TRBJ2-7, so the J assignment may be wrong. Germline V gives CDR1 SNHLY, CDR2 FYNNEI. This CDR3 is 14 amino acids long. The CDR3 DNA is TGTGCCACCCAATCCGGGACTACCTCCTACGAGCAGTACTTC. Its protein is CATQSGTTSYEQYF.

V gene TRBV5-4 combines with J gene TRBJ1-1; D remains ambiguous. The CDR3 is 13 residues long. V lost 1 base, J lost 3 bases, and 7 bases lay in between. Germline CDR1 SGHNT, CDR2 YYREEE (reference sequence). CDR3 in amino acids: CASSLMQDTEAFF. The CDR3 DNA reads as TGTGCCAGCAGCTTGATGCAGGACACTGAAGCTTTCTTT.

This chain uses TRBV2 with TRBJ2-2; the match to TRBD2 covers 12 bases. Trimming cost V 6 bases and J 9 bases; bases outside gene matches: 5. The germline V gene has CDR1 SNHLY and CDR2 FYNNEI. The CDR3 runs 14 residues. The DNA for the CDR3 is TGTGCCAGCAGGGGACTAGCGGGTTACTGGGAGCTGTTTTTT. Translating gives CASRGLAGYWELFF.

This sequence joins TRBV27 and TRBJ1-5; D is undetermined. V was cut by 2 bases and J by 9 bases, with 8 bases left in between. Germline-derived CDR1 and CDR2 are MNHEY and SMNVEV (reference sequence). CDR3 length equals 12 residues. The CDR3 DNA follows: TGTGCCAGCAGTTTAATAGGGAGGCCCCAGCATTTT. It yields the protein CASSLIGRPQHF.

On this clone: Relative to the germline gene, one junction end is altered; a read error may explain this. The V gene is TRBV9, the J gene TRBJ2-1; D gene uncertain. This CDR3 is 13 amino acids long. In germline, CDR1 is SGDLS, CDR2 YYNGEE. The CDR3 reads CASSVVSSNEQFF. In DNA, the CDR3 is TGTGCCAGCAGCGTAGTGTCCTCCAATGAGCAGTTCTTC.

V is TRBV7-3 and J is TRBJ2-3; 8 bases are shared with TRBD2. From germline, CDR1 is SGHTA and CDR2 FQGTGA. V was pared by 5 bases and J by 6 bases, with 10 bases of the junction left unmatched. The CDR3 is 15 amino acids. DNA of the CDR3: TGTGCCAGCAGCCCGGGCTGGGCTAGCGGGGATACGCAGTATTTT. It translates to CASSPGWASGDTQYF.

The CDR3 reads CASSIVSGQGQETQYF. The CDR3 DNA follows: TGTGCCAGCAGTATAGTGTCGGGACAGGGACAAGAGACCCAGTACTTC. The rearrangement joins TRBV7-9 to TRBJ2-5; 9 positions agree with TRBD1. Germline V gene sequence: CDR1 SEHNR, CDR2 FQNEAQ (reference sequence). The CDR3 sequence is 16 residues long. The V and J ends lost 6 bases and 2 bases, in that order; junction bases with no gene match: 10.

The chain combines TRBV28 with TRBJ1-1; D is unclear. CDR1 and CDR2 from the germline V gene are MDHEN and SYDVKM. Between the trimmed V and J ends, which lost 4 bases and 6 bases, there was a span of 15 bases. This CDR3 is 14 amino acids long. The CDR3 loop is CASSSSWLAAEAFF. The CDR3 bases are TGTGCCAGCAGTTCCTCCTGGCTGGCCGCTGAAGCTTTCTTT. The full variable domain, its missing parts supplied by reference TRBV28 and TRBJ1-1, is DVKVTQSSRYLVKRTGEKVFLECVQDMDHENMFWYRQDPGLGLRLIYFSYDVKMKEKGDIPEGYSVSREKKERFSLILESASTNQTSMYLCASSSSWLAAEAFFGQGTRLTVV.

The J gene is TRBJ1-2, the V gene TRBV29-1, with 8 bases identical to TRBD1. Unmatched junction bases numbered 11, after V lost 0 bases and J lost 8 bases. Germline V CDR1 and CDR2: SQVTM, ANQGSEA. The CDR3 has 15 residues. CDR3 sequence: CSVEDSLVTGAGYTF. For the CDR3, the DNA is TGCAGCGTTGAAGATTCTCTGGTGACAGGGGCCGGCTACACCTTC.

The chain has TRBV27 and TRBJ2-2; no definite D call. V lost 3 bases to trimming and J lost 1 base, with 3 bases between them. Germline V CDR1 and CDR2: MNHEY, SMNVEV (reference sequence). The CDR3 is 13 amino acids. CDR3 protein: CASSFGNTGELFF. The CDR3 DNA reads TGTGCCAGCAGTTTCGGGAACACCGGGGAGCTGTTTTTT.

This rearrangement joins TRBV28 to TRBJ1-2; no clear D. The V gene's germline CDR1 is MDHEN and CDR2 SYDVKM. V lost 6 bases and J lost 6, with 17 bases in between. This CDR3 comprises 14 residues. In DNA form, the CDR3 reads TGTGCCAGCAGCCCACCGGTCAAGATGGATGGCTACACCTTC. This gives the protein CASSPPVKMDGYTF.

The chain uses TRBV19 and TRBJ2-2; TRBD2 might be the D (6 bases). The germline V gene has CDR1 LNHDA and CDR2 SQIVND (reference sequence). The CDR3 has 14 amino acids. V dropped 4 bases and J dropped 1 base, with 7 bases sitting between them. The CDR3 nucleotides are TGTGCCAGTAGTACGGGACTGAACACCGGGGAGCTGTTTTTT. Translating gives CASSTGLNTGELFF.

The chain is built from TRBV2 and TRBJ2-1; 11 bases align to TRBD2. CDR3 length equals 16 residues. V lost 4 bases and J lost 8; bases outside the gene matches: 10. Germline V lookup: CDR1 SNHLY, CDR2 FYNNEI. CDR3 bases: TGTGCCAGCAGTGTGGGTAGGGGACTAGCGGTTGATGAGCAGTTCTTC. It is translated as CASSVGRGLAVDEQFF.

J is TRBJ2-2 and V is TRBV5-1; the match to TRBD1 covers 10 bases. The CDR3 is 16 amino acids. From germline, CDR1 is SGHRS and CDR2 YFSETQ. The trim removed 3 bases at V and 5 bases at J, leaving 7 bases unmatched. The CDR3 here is CASSYSGTGVTGELFF. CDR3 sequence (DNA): TGCGCCAGCAGCTATTCCGGGACAGGGGTTACCGGGGAGCTGTTTTTT.